This section outlines one T cell receptor (beta chain) sequence together with its context. The antigen is unknown. This record comes from a study of cytomegalovirus exposure and HLA in healthy donors. Study findings and constraints: Per a prior analysis, the majority of TCR beta V segments were productive roughly 90% or roughly 30% of the time. Later on, an analysis found that several of the most significant clusters appeared to be linked to common viral pathogens, which included parvovirus B19.

60 Vbeta and 13 Jbeta primers were used in PCR. Sequencing was performed with immunoSEQ multiplex PCR; in TCRdb, only in-frame clones are kept and a portion is missing. The table includes about 260,000 clones, 84% detected once. CDR1 is MGHRA and CDR2 is YSYEKL in the germline V gene. CDR3 length equals 16 residues. Losses at the gene ends were 0 bases for V and 6 bases for J; bases not matched to a gene: 8. This rearrangement joins TRBV4-1 to TRBJ1-2, with 9 bases fitting TRBD1. The origin of this receptor is a woman aged 40 to 50 in good health and CMV-seropositive. The sequencing sample was made of PBMCs. CDR3 amino acids: CASSQDMGTGQNGYTF. CDR3 in DNA: TGCGCCAGCAGCCAAGATATGGGGACAGGGCAAAATGGCTACACCTTC.